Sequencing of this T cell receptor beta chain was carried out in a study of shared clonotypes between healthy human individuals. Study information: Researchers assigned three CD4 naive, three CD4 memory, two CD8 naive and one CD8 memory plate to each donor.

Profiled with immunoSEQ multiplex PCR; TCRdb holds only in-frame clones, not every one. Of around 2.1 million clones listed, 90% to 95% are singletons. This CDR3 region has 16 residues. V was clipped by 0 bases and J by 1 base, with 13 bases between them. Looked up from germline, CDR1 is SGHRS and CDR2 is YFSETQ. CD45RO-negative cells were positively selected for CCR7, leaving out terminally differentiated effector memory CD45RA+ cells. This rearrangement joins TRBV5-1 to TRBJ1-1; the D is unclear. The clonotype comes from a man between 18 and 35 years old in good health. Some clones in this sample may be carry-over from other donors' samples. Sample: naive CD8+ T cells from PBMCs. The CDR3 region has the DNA TGCGCCAGCAGCTTGGGTGTCGGGCGCTCGAACACTGAAGCTTTCTTT. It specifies CASSLGVGRSNTEAFF.